This entry lists 14 T cell receptor beta chains sequenced from one sample in a study of T-cell reconstitution after alpha-beta-depleted transplantation in children. Study results and caveats: Fresh T-cell production supplied most of the T-cell counts and diversity seen one year after transplant.

Antigens for these TCRs are unknown. Using unique molecular identifiers, the investigators prepared the TCRbeta library. TCRdb reanalysed the PCR reads using MiXCR and keeps one entry per CDR3 protein. Altogether about 290,000 distinct CDR3 sequences are present, roughly 8.2% being singletons, with the ten largest covering around 9.8%. The starting material was peripheral blood, obtained 360 days after TCRalphabeta/CD19-depleted stem cell transplant. The receptors here all came from a female patient under 10 years old who had a stem cell transplant for Fanconi anemia, so the T cells may come from the graft donor.

This clonotype came up many times. V and J are TRBV6-4 and TRBJ2-7; weak D call: TRBD1 (5 bases). The CDR3 consists of 16 residues. V lost 0 bases and J lost 0, with 12 bases in between. The germline CDR1 and CDR2 sequences are MRHNA and SNTAGT. The CDR3 sequence: CASSDSSQGTSYEQYF. Written as DNA, the CDR3 is TGTGCCAGCAGTGACTCGAGCCAGGGCACCTCCTACGAGCAGTACTTC.

The sample holds many counts of this clonotype. V gene TRBV30 combines with J gene TRBJ2-7, with D maybe TRBD1 (6 bases). CDR1 and CDR2 (germline): GTSNPN, SVGIG (reference sequence). V was pared by 6 bases and J by 3 bases, with 9 bases between. The CDR3 loop spans 11 amino acids. The CDR3 reads CACMTGYEQYF. The CDR3 nucleotides read TGTGCCTGTATGACAGGCTACGAGCAGTACTTC. The complete variable domain, with remaining parts taken from reference TRBV30 and TRBJ2-7, reads SQTIHQWPATLVQPVGSPLSLECTVEGTSNPNLYWYRQAAGRGLQLLFYSVGIGQISSEVPQNLSASRPQDRQFILSSKKLLLSDSGFYLCACMTGYEQYFGPGTRLTVT.

This clonotype was seen many times. The V call is TRBV27, the J call TRBJ2-6; D may be TRBD2 (5 bases). V was shortened by 4 bases and J by 4 bases, with 8 bases between the two germline ends. This CDR3 region has 14 residues. CDR1 MNHEY and CDR2 SMNVEV come from the germline V gene (reference sequence). The CDR3 reads CASSSRGGANVLTF. In nucleotides, the CDR3 is TGTGCCAGCAGTTCCCGAGGGGGGGCCAACGTCCTGACTTTC.

The chain uses TRBV5-1 and TRBJ2-6, with no clear D. This CDR3 has 15 residues. Trimming shortened V by 0 bases and J by 2 bases, and 6 bases separated the two germline ends. CDR1 SGHRS and CDR2 YFSETQ come from the germline V gene. The CDR3 loop reads CASSLEGTGANVLTF. The CDR3 coding sequence is TGCGCCAGCAGCTTGGAGGGAACTGGGGCCAACGTCCTGACTTTC.

This clonotype was recorded many times. This CDR3 is CASGVDPAYEQYF. The CDR3 nucleotides are TGTGCCAGCGGCGTCGACCCAGCCTACGAGCAGTACTTC. The genes are TRBV7-2 and TRBJ2-7; D call uncertain. Germline CDR1 reads SGHTA; CDR2 reads FQGNSA. The CDR3 contains 13 residues. The V gene lost 8 bases and the J gene lost 2 bases, with 13 bases spanning the gap. The full variable domain, completed using reference TRBV7-2 and TRBJ2-7, is GAGVSQSPSNKVTEKGKDVELRCDPISGHTALYWYRQSLGQGLEFLIYFQGNSAPDKSGLPSDRFSAERTGGSVSTLTIQRTQQEDSAVYLCASGVDPAYEQYFGPGTRLTVT.

The V and J genes are TRBV27 and TRBJ2-1, with D possibly matching TRBD1 (6 bases). The CDR3 loop spans 20 amino acids. The V and J ends lost 7 bases and 1 base respectively, with 29 bases between them. In germline, CDR1 is MNHEY, CDR2 SMNVEV (reference sequence). The DNA for the CDR3 is TGTGCCAGCAACAAAGGGGGAGAAAGAACAGGGCCTCATTCCTACAATGAGCAGTTCTTC. It translates to CASNKGGERTGPHSYNEQFF.

Concerning this clonotype itself: This may come from a read error, since a much larger clone is one base off. V usage is TRBV7-9 and J usage is TRBJ1-1; D is undetermined. V lost 3 bases to trimming and J lost 0 bases, with 2 bases between them. Germline CDR1 is SEHNR and CDR2 is FQNEAQ (reference sequence). This CDR3 comprises 12 residues. The DNA of the CDR3 is TGTGCCAGCAGCTTTATGAACACTGAAGCTTTCTTT. This sequence encodes CASSFMNTEAFF.

In its sample, this clonotype was seen a few times. The V and J genes are TRBV21-1 and TRBJ1-2; the DNA was not used to check the table's D call, TRBD1. TRBV21-1 is a pseudogene. CDR3 size: 19 residues. CDR3 loop: CASSKAPGTGGVSGYGYTF. CDR3 coding DNA: TGTGCCAGCAGCAAAGCACCGGGGACAGGGGGCGTAAGTGGCTATGGCTACACCTTC.

This clonotype came up many times. The chain combines TRBV5-1 with TRBJ1-3, with D hard to call. The CDR3 runs to 12 residues. From germline, CDR1 is SGHRS and CDR2 YFSETQ. V was clipped by 2 bases and J by 5 bases, with 5 bases between them. Here the CDR3 reads CASSFDRNTIYF. CDR3 DNA: TGCGCCAGCAGCTTTGACAGAAACACCATATATTTT.

This clonotype appeared many times. V and J are TRBV5-1 and TRBJ2-3; 8 bases are a match to TRBD1. This CDR3 is built from 16 residues. CDR1 and CDR2 from the germline V gene are SGHRS and YFSETQ. J lost 5 bases, V lost 4 bases, and 12 bases had no gene match. CDR3 sequence reads: CASSLDGTGAKDTQYF. In DNA, the CDR3 is TGCGCCAGCAGCCTGGACGGGACAGGCGCCAAAGATACGCAGTATTTT.

This clonotype has ten or more counts. V is TRBV4-1 and J is TRBJ2-2, with a possible D match to TRBD1 (6 bases). From germline, CDR1 is MGHRA and CDR2 YSYEKL. Trimming removed 4 bases from V and 2 bases from J, with 17 bases in between. The CDR3 totals 17 residues. CDR3 protein: CASSPPGTYRNTGELFF. The CDR3 DNA reads TGCGCCAGCAGCCCCCCCGGGACATATCGTAACACCGGGGAGCTGTTTTTT.

This clonotype has more than one count but fewer than ten. This chain joins TRBV18 and TRBJ2-7, with TRBD1 identical over 10 bases. V lost 3 bases and J lost 3; bases outside the gene matches: 11. The CDR3 is made up of 17 amino acids. Germline CDR1 is KGHSH and CDR2 is LQKENI. The DNA for the CDR3 is TGTGCCAGCTCACCCTACCGACAGACAGGGGGCAACTACGAGCAGTACTTC. Amino acid sequence: CASSPYRQTGGNYEQYF. The whole variable domain, filled in from reference TRBV18 and TRBJ2-7, reads NAGVMQNPRHLVRRRGQEARLRCSPMKGHSHVYWYRQLPEEGLKFMVYLQKENIIDESGMPKERFSAEFPKEGPSILRIQQVVRGDSAAYFCASSPYRQTGGNYEQYFGPGTRLTVT.

This clonotype was seen at least ten times. The chain recombines TRBV4-1 with TRBJ2-7, with 11 positions matching TRBD2. The CDR3 consists of 17 residues. V trimming: 2 bases; J trimming: 9 bases; junction bases outside the gene matches: 15. Germline V gene sequence: CDR1 MGHRA, CDR2 YSYEKL. DNA for the CDR3: TGCGCCAGCAGCCAACACCGCACACTAGCGGGAGAGTACTTGCAGTACTTC. The encoded protein is CASSQHRTLAGEYLQYF.

This chain connects TRBV6-2 or TRBV6-3 to TRBJ2-1; 8 nucleotides align to TRBD2. J was trimmed by 0 bases and V by 3 bases; bases with no gene match: 7. Looked up from germline, CDR1 is MNHEY and CDR2 is SVGEGT. This CDR3 region has 17 residues. In DNA form, the CDR3 reads TGTGCCAGCAGTTATCTGGCGGGGGGACCCTCCTACAATGAGCAGTTCTTC. As protein: CASSYLAGGPSYNEQFF.